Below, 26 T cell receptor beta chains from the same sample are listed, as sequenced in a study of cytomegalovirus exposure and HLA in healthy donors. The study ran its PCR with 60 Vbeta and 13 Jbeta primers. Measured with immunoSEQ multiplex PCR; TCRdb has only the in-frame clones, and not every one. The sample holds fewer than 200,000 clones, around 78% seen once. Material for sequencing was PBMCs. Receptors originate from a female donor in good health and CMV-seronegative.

The CDR3, as DNA: TGTGCCAGCAGCCCGGTGAGAAGGACTAGCGGGAATGAGCAGTTCTTC. It encodes CASSPVRRTSGNEQFF. This chain joins TRBV7-9 and TRBJ2-1; 11 nucleotides align to TRBD2. The CDR3 covers 16 residues. The germline V gene encodes CDR1 SEHNR and CDR2 FQNEAQ (reference sequence). V dropped 5 bases and J dropped 7; count of bases not matched to a gene: 10.

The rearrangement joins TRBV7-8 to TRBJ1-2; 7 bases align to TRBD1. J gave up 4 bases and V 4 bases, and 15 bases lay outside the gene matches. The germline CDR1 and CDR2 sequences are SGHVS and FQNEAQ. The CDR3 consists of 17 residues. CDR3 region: CASSSGSTLQGSYGYTF. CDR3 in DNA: TGTGCCAGCAGCTCGGGATCTACTCTACAGGGGTCCTATGGCTACACCTTC.

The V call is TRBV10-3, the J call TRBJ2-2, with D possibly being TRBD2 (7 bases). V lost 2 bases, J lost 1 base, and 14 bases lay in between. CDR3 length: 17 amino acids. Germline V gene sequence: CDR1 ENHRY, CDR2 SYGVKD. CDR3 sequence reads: CAISEGEGTQNTGELFF. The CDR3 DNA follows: TGTGCCATCAGTGAGGGGGAGGGGACACAGAACACCGGGGAGCTGTTTTTT.

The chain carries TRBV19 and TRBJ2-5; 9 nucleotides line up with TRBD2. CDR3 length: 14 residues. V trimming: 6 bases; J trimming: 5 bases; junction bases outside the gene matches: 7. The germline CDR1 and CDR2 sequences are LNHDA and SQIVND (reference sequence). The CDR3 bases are TGTGCCAGTAGACAGATAGCGGGAGATGAGACCCAGTACTTC. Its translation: CASRQIAGDETQYF.

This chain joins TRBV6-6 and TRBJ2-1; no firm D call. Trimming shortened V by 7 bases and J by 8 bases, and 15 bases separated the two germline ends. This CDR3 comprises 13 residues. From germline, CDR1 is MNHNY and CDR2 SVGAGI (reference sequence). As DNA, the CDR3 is TGTGCCAGCAATTTAGAGTTTCCGGATGAGCAGTTCTTC. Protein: CASNLEFPDEQFF.

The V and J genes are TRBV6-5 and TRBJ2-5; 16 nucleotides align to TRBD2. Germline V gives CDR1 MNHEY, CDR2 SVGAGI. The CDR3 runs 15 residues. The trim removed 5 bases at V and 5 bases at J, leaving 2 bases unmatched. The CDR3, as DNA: TGTGCCAGCAGTGGGACTAGCGGGGGGGGTGAGACCCAGTACTTC. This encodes CASSGTSGGGETQYF.

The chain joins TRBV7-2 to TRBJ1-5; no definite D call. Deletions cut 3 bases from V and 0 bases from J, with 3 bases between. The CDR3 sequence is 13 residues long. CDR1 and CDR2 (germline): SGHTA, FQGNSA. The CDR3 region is CASSFVSNQPQHF. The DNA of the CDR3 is TGTGCCAGCAGCTTCGTTAGCAATCAGCCCCAGCATTTT.

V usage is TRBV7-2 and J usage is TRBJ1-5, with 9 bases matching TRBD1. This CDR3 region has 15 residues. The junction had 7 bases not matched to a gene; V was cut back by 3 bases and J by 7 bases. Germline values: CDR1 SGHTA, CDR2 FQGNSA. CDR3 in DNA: TGTGCCAGCAGCTTTACACAGGGGGCCGGGCAGCCCCAGCATTTT. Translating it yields CASSFTQGAGQPQHF. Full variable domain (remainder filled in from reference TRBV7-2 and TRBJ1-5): GAGVSQSPSNKVTEKGKDVELRCDPISGHTALYWYRQSLGQGLEFLIYFQGNSAPDKSGLPSDRFSAERTGGSVSTLTIQRTQQEDSAVYLCASSFTQGAGQPQHFGDGTRLSIL.

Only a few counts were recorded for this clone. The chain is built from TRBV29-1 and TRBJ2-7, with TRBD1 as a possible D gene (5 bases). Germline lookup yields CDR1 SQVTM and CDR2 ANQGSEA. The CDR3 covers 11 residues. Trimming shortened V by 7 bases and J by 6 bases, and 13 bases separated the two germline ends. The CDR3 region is CSGGSRGEQYF. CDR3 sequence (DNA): TGCAGCGGGGGTAGTAGGGGCGAGCAGTACTTC.

The CDR3 coding sequence is TGTGCCAGCAGTCTCGCCTCAGGGGGTGGCACTGAAGCTTTCTTT. Its protein product is CASSLASGGGTEAFF. The chain links TRBV27 to TRBJ1-1, with 7 bases lining up with TRBD1. Per germline, CDR1 MNHEY and CDR2 SMNVEV (reference sequence). After removal of 5 bases from V and 4 bases from J, the junction contained 10 bases not matched to a gene. The CDR3 sequence is 15 residues long.

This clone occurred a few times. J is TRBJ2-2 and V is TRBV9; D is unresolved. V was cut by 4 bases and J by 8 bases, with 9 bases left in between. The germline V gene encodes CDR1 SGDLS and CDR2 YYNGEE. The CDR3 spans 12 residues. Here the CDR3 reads CASSQPGGELFF. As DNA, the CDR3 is TGTGCCAGCAGCCAACCCGGGGGGGAGCTGTTTTTT.

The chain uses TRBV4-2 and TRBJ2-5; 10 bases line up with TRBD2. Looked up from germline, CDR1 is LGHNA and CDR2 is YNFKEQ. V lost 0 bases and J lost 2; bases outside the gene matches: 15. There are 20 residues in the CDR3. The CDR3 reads CASSQDSTTSGALYQETQYF. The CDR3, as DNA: TGTGCCAGCAGCCAAGATTCCACAACTAGCGGGGCCCTATATCAAGAGACCCAGTACTTC.

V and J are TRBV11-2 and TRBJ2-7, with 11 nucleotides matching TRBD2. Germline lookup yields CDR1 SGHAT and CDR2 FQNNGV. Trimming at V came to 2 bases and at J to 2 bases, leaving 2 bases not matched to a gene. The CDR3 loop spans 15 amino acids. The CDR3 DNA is TGTGCCAGCAGCTTATCGACTAGCGGGACCTACGAGCAGTACTTC. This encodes CASSLSTSGTYEQYF.

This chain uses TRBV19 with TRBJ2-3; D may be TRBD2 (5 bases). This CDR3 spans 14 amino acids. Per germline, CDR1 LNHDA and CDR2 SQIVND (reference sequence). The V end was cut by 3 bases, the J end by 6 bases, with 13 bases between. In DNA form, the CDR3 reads TGTGCCAGTAGTATGCGACCGGGGATTGATACGCAGTATTTT. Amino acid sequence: CASSMRPGIDTQYF.

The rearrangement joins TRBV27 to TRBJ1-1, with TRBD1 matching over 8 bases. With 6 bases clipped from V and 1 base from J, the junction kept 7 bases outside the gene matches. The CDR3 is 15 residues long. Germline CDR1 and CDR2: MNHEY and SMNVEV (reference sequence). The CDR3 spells CASRRTGTGNTEAFF. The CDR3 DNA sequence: TGTGCCAGCAGACGGACAGGGACTGGGAACACTGAAGCTTTCTTT.

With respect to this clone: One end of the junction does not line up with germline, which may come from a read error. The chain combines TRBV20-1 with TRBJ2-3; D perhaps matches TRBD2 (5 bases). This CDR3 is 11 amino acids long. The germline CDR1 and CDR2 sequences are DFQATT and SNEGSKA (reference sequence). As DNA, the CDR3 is TGCAGTGCTATACCCCTCCAGGCGCGGGTCTTT. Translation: CSAIPLQARVF.

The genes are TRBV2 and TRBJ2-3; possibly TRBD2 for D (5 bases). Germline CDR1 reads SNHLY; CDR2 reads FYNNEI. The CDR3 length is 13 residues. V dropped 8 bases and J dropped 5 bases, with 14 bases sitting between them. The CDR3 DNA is TGTGCCAGCGCGGATTCAGCGGTAGATACGCAGTATTTT. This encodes CASADSAVDTQYF.

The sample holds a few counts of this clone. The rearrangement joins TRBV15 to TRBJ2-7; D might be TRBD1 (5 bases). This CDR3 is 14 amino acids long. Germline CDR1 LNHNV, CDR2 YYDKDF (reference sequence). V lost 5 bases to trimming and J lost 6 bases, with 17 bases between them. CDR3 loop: CATSERKTEREQYF. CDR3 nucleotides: TGTGCCACCAGCGAACGCAAGACAGAACGCGAGCAGTACTTC.

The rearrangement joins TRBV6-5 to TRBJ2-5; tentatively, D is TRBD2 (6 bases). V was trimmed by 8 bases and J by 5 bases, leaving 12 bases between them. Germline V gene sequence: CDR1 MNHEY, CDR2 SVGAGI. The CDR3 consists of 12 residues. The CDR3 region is CASVGLGETQYF. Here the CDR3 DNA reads TGTGCCAGCGTGGGACTGGGGGAGACCCAGTACTTC.

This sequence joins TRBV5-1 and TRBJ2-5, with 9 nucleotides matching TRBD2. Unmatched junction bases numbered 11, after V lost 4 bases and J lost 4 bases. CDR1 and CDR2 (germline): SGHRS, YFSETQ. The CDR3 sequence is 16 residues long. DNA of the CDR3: TGCGCCAGCAGCCTCGGGCGTAGCGGGGGCCTAGAGACCCAGTACTTC. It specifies CASSLGRSGGLETQYF. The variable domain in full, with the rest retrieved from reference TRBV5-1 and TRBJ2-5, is KAGVTQTPRYLIKTRGQQVTLSCSPISGHRSVSWYQQTPGQGLQFLFEYFSETQRNKGNFPGRFSGRQFSNSRSEMNVSTLELGDSALYLCASSLGRSGGLETQYFGPGTRLLVL.

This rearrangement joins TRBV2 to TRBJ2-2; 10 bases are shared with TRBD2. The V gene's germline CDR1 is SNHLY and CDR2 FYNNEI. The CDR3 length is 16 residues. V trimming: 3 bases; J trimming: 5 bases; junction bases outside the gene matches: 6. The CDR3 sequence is CASSDAAGGRTGELFF. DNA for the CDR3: TGTGCCAGCAGTGATGCAGCGGGGGGGCGTACCGGGGAGCTGTTTTTT.

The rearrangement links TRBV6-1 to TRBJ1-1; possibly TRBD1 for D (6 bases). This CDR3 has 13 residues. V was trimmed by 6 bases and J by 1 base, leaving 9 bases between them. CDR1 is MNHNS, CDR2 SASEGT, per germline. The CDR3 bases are TGTGCCAGCAGAACAGGGAGGAACACTGAAGCTTTCTTT. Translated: CASRTGRNTEAFF.

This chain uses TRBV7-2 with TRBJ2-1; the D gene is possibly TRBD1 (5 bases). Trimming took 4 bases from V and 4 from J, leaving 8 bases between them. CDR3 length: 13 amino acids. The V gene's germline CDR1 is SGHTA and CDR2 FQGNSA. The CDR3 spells CASSSGQYNEQFF. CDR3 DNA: TGTGCCAGCAGCTCAGGACAATACAATGAGCAGTTCTTC.

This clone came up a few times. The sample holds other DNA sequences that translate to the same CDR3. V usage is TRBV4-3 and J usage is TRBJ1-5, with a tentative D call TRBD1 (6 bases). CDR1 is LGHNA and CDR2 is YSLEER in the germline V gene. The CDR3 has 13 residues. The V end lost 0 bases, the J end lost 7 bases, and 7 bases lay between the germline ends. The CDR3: CASSQDRGQPQHF. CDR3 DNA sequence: TGCGCCAGCAGCCAAGATAGGGGGCAGCCCCAGCATTTT.

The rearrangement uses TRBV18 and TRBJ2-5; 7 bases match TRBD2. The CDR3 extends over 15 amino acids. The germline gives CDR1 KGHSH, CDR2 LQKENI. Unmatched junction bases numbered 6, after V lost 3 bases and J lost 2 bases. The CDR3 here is CASSPASGGQETQYF. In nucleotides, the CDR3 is TGTGCCAGCTCACCTGCTTCCGGGGGGCAAGAGACCCAGTACTTC.

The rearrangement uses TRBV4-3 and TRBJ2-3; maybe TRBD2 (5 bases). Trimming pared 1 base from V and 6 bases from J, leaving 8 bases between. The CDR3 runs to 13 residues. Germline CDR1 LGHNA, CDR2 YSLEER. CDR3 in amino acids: CASSQALGDTQYF. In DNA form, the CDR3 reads TGCGCCAGCAGCCAAGCACTAGGGGATACGCAGTATTTT.